These T cell receptor beta chains were read from a single sample in a study of T cell changes during pregnancy in multiple sclerosis. Method: immunoSEQ multiplex PCR; TCRdb's copy keeps in-frame clones and lacks some. The table lists 50,000 or so clones, 85% to 95% of them singletons. The source was CD4+ T cells from peripheral blood mononuclear cells, collected in the second trimester of pregnancy. The receptor source for this set is a female donor with multiple sclerosis, enrolled in a pregnancy study. The CDR3 runs from the conserved cysteine through the conserved F or W. The order of the fields is clone size, D gene, J gene, V gene, CDR3 protein, CDR3 DNA. The D gene is left open where the match is weak. Clone size appears in some rows only: once, few, many, or a class for an expanded clone.

clone_size: -
d_call: -
j_call: TRBJ1-6
v_call: TRBV6-1
cdr3_aa: CASSEEGQLYNSPLHF
cdr3_nt: TGTGCCAGCAGTGAAGAAGGACAGCTCTATAATTCACCCCTCCACTTT

clone_size: -
d_call: -
j_call: TRBJ2-7
v_call: TRBV5-1
cdr3_aa: CASSMGSPAYEQYF
cdr3_nt: TGCGCCAGCAGCATGGGCTCTCCAGCCTACGAGCAGTACTTC

clone_size: -
d_call: TRBD2
j_call: TRBJ2-2
v_call: TRBV7-9
cdr3_aa: CASPGGEGTGELFF
cdr3_nt: TGTGCCAGCCCTGGCGGGGAGGGCACCGGGGAGCTGTTTTTT

clone_size: -
d_call: TRBD1
j_call: TRBJ2-5
v_call: TRBV27
cdr3_aa: CASSPRTGGTQYF
cdr3_nt: TGTGCCAGCAGTCCGAGGACAGGGGGGACCCAGTACTTC

clone_size: -
d_call: TRBD1
j_call: TRBJ2-2
v_call: TRBV18
cdr3_aa: CASSTGQGGITGELFF
cdr3_nt: TGTGCCAGCTCAACGGGACAGGGAGGTATCACCGGGGAGCTGTTTTTT

clone_size: -
d_call: -
j_call: TRBJ1-2
v_call: TRBV25-1
cdr3_aa: CASSEGVHYGYTF
cdr3_nt: TGTGCCAGCAGTGAGGGAGTTCACTATGGCTACACCTTC

clone_size: -
d_call: TRBD1
j_call: TRBJ1-5
v_call: TRBV15
cdr3_aa: CATSRDRGPNSNQPQHF
cdr3_nt: TGTGCCACCAGCAGAGACAGGGGGCCTAATAGCAATCAGCCCCAGCATTTT

clone_size: -
d_call: TRBD2
j_call: TRBJ2-5
v_call: TRBV5-1
cdr3_aa: CASSLGAGGSVTQYF
cdr3_nt: TGCGCCAGCAGCTTGGGAGCGGGGGGTTCGGTGACCCAGTACTTC

clone_size: -
d_call: -
j_call: TRBJ2-3
v_call: TRBV7-3
cdr3_aa: CASSPGTTDTQYF
cdr3_nt: TGTGCCAGCAGCCCCGGGACAACAGATACGCAGTATTTT

clone_size: -
d_call: -
j_call: TRBJ1-1
v_call: TRBV19
cdr3_aa: CASSIDEVSAAFF
cdr3_nt: TGTGCCAGTAGTATAGATGAGGTCTCAGCAGCTTTCTTT

clone_size: -
d_call: TRBD1
j_call: TRBJ1-4
v_call: TRBV9
cdr3_aa: CASSALDRVANEKLFF
cdr3_nt: TGTGCCAGCAGCGCCCTGGACAGGGTTGCTAATGAAAAACTGTTTTTT

clone_size: -
d_call: TRBD1
j_call: TRBJ2-1
v_call: TRBV11-2
cdr3_aa: CASSLFQGAINEQFF
cdr3_nt: TGTGCCAGCAGCTTATTCCAGGGGGCTATAAATGAGCAGTTCTTC

clone_size: -
d_call: -
j_call: TRBJ1-6
v_call: TRBV6-5
cdr3_aa: CASSYSGGFNNSPLHF
cdr3_nt: TGTGCCAGCAGTTACTCCGGAGGTTTCAATAATTCACCCCTCCACTTT

clone_size: -
d_call: -
j_call: TRBJ1-2
v_call: TRBV5-8
cdr3_aa: CASSPGGRIPDYTF
cdr3_nt: TGTGCCAGCAGCCCGGGAGGTCGGATTCCGGACTACACCTTC

clone_size: -
d_call: -
j_call: TRBJ2-2
v_call: TRBV14
cdr3_aa: CASSPYTGELFF
cdr3_nt: TGTGCCAGCAGCCCTTACACCGGGGAGCTGTTTTTT

clone_size: -
d_call: -
j_call: TRBJ1-1
v_call: TRBV6-5
cdr3_aa: CASSSTGRNTEAFF
cdr3_nt: TGTGCCAGCAGTTCTACAGGTCGGAACACTGAAGCTTTCTTT

clone_size: once
d_call: -
j_call: TRBJ2-2
v_call: TRBV7-3
cdr3_aa: CASSVSGLTTGELFF
cdr3_nt: TGTGCCAGCAGCGTATCAGGGTTGACGACCGGGGAGCTGTTTTTT

clone_size: -
d_call: -
j_call: TRBJ2-7
v_call: TRBV5-1
cdr3_aa: CASSPATLLGTYEQYF
cdr3_nt: TGCGCCAGCAGCCCGGCGACCCTACTAGGCACCTACGAGCAGTACTTC

clone_size: -
d_call: TRBD2
j_call: TRBJ2-7
v_call: TRBV14
cdr3_aa: CASSQGSTSGGEQYF
cdr3_nt: TGTGCCAGCAGCCAAGGGTCTACTAGCGGGGGTGAGCAGTACTTC

clone_size: -
d_call: -
j_call: TRBJ2-7
v_call: TRBV7-2
cdr3_aa: CASSRRGSNGGVAEQYF
cdr3_nt: TGTGCCAGCAGCAGACGGGGGAGCAACGGGGGAGTGGCCGAGCAGTACTTC